The T cell receptor beta chain described here comes from a study of control samples from healthy donors and cancer patients. The table came from immunoSEQ multiplex PCR; TCRdb's copy has only in-frame clones and leaves some out. Of 100,000 to 150,000 clones in the sample, roughly 87% are singletons; the top ten hold 1.5% to 2%. Trimming left V 2 bases short and J 5 bases short, with 9 bases between. Germline V gene data show CDR1 as GTSNPN and CDR2 as SVGIG (reference sequence). The CDR3 runs 13 residues. This receptor was identified in a man aged 18 to 29 in good health. Sequencing used blood. V and J are TRBV30 and TRBJ2-2; D gene ambiguous. CDR3 sequence: CAWSRMVTGELFF. The CDR3 DNA reads TGTGCCTGGAGTAGGATGGTTACCGGGGAGCTGTTTTTT. Variable domain in full (rest from reference TRBV30 and TRBJ2-2): SQTIHQWPATLVQPVGSPLSLECTVEGTSNPNLYWYRQAAGRGLQLLFYSVGIGQISSEVPQNLSASRPQDRQFILSSKKLLLSDSGFYLCAWSRMVTGELFFGEGSRLTVL.